These 4 T cell receptor beta chains share one sample of origin, sequenced in a study of metastatic and nonmetastatic thyroid tumors. Ahead of thyroid surgery, no patient had received treatment of any kind. TCRdb re-called the PCR reads with MiXCR. The table shows 23,000 or so clones, with approximately 20% occurring only once. Sequences were obtained from blood. The source is a female donor with papillary thyroid cancer or a benign thyroid nodule (not recorded which). Some clones in this sample may be carry-over from other donors' samples.

CDR3 coding DNA: TGTGCCATCACAACAGGGTCTAACTACGAGCAGTACTTC. Amino acid sequence: CAITTGSNYEQYF. The gene calls are TRBV10-3 and TRBJ2-7; perhaps TRBD1 as D (6 bases). Trimming removed 7 bases at V and 3 bases at J, with 13 bases between. The CDR3 runs to 13 residues. Germline V lookup: CDR1 ENHRY, CDR2 SYGVKD.

For this clone: A clone one base away is much larger, so this may be a read error. Distinct nucleotide sequences in the sample also encode this CDR3. The chain recombines TRBV7-6 with TRBJ2-2; D is undetermined. V was clipped by 4 bases and J by 1 base, with 13 bases between them. This CDR3 contains 16 residues. Germline-derived CDR1 and CDR2 are SGHVS and FNYEAQ. In nucleotides, the CDR3 is TGTGCCAGCAGCTCTGGGTTATGGCGGAACACCGGGGAGCTGTTTTTT. This codes for CASSSGLWRNTGELFF.

With respect to this clone: Mismatch with germline at one junction end may stem from a read error. This chain joins TRBV11-2 and TRBJ2-3; weak D call: TRBD1 (6 bases). The CDR3 has 15 amino acids. Germline CDR1 SGHAT, CDR2 FQNNGV. The CDR3 DNA reads as TGTGGCAGCAGCTTAGGGGGACCGGGCTGGGATACGCAGTATTTT. Translating it yields CGSSLGGPGWDTQYF.

By its share, this clone is medium-sized. The junction departs from the called germline gene at one end, perhaps through a read error. CDR3 amino acids: CVTRLAGAYEQYF. CDR3 coding DNA: TGCGTAACCAGACTAGCGGGCGCCTACGAGCAGTACTTC. This chain connects TRBV6-1 to TRBJ2-7; TRBD2 aligns across 10 bases. This CDR3 contains 13 residues. Germline CDR1 is MNHNS and CDR2 is SASEGT.